The rows below give T cell receptor beta chains drawn from one sample of a study of blood T cell repertoires in COVID-19. Repertoires were generated with immunoSEQ multiplex PCR, while TCRdb's copy carries only in-frame clones and drops some. The top ten clones hold about 5.7% of a sample with a few hundred thousand clones, 87% of them seen once. The sequenced sample was PBMCs or T cells enriched from blood (not recorded which). These receptor sequences come from a woman aged 40 to 55 who had recovered from COVID-19. Each CDR3 is given with its conserved first and last residue. D genes are given only for firm matches. For some rows the clone size is stated as once, few or many, or as a class when expanded; others skip it.

TGTGCCAGCGGTCAGGGGGGGCAGTTCTTC | CASGQGGQFF | - | TRBV9 | - | TRBJ2-1 | 10
TGTGCCAGCAGCCGACAGGGGGAAAACATTCAGTACTTC | CASSRQGENIQYF | - | TRBV11-3 | TRBD1 | TRBJ2-4 | 13
TGTGCCACCAGCAGTTCCCGGGGGACTAGGGAACACAGGGGTGGCGAGCAGTACTTC | CATSSSRGTREHRGGEQYF | - | TRBV15 | - | TRBJ2-7 | 19
TGTGCCAGTAGTGACAGACTAGCGGGAGGGCCGGAGACCCAGTACTTC | CASSDRLAGGPETQYF | - | TRBV19 | TRBD2 | TRBJ2-5 | 16
TGTGCCAGCAGCACCGTAGCGACCGCCTACAATGAGCAGTTCTTC | CASSTVATAYNEQFF | - | TRBV28 | - | TRBJ2-1 | 15
TGTGCCAGCAGCAACAGGGGACCAACTTACGAGCAGTACTTC | CASSNRGPTYEQYF | few | TRBV28 | TRBD1 | TRBJ2-7 | 14
TGCGCCAGCAGCTTGGTTTCAGGGCGGGGGCCAGATACGCAGTATTTT | CASSLVSGRGPDTQYF | - | TRBV5-1 | - | TRBJ2-3 | 16
TGTGCCAGGGCAGACACAGACAGGGCGGTTGGCTACACCTTC | CARADTDRAVGYTF | - | TRBV19 | TRBD1 | TRBJ1-2 | 14
TGTGCCAGCACCTTATTGTCGAGAGGGGGGGAGCTGTTTTTT | CASTLLSRGGELFF | once | TRBV7-9 | - | TRBJ2-2 | 14
TGTGCCAGCAGCGTGGGGAGACTAGCCGAGCAGTTCTTC | CASSVGRLAEQFF | - | TRBV7-3 | TRBD2 | TRBJ2-1 | 13
TGTGCCAGTAGTCTAAAAGGTCGGACTCCGAACACTGAAGCTTTCTTT | CASSLKGRTPNTEAFF | - | TRBV19 | - | TRBJ1-1 | 16
TGTGCCAGCACCACCAGGGGGACATTTGACGAGCAGTACTTC | CASTTRGTFDEQYF | - | TRBV7-8 | TRBD1 | TRBJ2-7 | 14
TGTGCCAGCAGCCCATCCGGGGGGGCAGCCTACGAGCAGTACTTC | CASSPSGGAAYEQYF | - | TRBV7-9 | TRBD2 | TRBJ2-7 | 15
TGCGCCAGCAGCTTTGGAGGGAGCGATGAAGCTTTCTTT | CASSFGGSDEAFF | - | TRBV5-1 | - | TRBJ1-1 | 13
TGTGCCAGCAGTCGGACAGACCGACGCACAGATACGCAGTATTTT | CASSRTDRRTDTQYF | - | TRBV27 | - | TRBJ2-3 | 15
TGTGCCAGCAGCTTAGGACAGGCGCGTGGAAACACCATATATTTT | CASSLGQARGNTIYF | - | TRBV7-2 | - | TRBJ1-3 | 15
TGCGCCAGCAGCCAAGATCTCAGCTCCTACGAGCAGTACTTC | CASSQDLSSYEQYF | - | TRBV4-3 | - | TRBJ2-7 | 14
TGCGCCAGCAGCACGGGACTAGCGGGATCTTTAGATACGCAGTATTTT | CASSTGLAGSLDTQYF | - | TRBV5-1 | TRBD2 | TRBJ2-3 | 16
TGTGCCAGCAGCTCGTGGGGGGACGGGGAGCTGTTTTTT | CASSSWGDGELFF | - | TRBV5-8 | - | TRBJ2-2 | 13
TGTGCCAGCAGCTGGACAGCGAACACTGAAGCTTTCTTT | CASSWTANTEAFF | - | TRBV6-5 | - | TRBJ1-1 | 13
TGTGCCAGCAGCTTAGTTCCCGAGGGCAATGAGCAGTTCTTC | CASSLVPEGNEQFF | - | TRBV7-2 | - | TRBJ2-1 | 14
TGTGCCAGCAGCGCCGCTGGGGCTAGCGGGATGGCGCAGTATTTT | CASSAAGASGMAQYF | - | TRBV9 | TRBD2 | TRBJ2-3 | 15
TGCGCCAGCAGCCTAAGCGTTGGCGAGAACTATGGCTACACCTTC | CASSLSVGENYGYTF | few | TRBV4-1 | - | TRBJ1-2 | 15
TGTGCCAGCAGCAGCACGTTGGGCCGGTACCAAGAGACCCAGTACTTC | CASSSTLGRYQETQYF | - | TRBV28 | - | TRBJ2-5 | 16
TGTGCCAGCAGTTTATATGCAGGGGTGGGGTCTGGGGCCAACGTCCTGACTTTC | CASSLYAGVGSGANVLTF | - | TRBV27 | - | TRBJ2-6 | 18
TGTGCCAGCAGCCAAGCGGCTGAGGCCGGGGAGCTGTTTTTT | CASSQAAEAGELFF | - | TRBV3-1/TRBV3-2 | - | TRBJ2-2 | 14
TGTGCCAGTCGCTTTCTAGCGGGAGTTGACGAGCAGTACTTC | CASRFLAGVDEQYF | - | TRBV6-6 | TRBD2 | TRBJ2-7 | 14
TGTGCCACCCGAGGGGGGGACAATGAGCAGTTCTTC | CATRGGDNEQFF | once | TRBV15 | - | TRBJ2-1 | 12
TGCGCCAGCAGCGTAAACAGGGGGCATGGGTCACCCCTCCACTTT | CASSVNRGHGSPLHF | - | TRBV5-1 | TRBD1 | TRBJ1-6 | 15
TGTGCCAGCAGCTTTAGCGGGAGGGAGACCCAGTACTTC | CASSFSGRETQYF | - | TRBV7-9 | TRBD2 | TRBJ2-5 | 13
TGTGCCAGCAGCTTGGCAGGGCCAGCTAACTATGGCTACACCTTC | CASSLAGPANYGYTF | - | TRBV5-5 | - | TRBJ1-2 | 15
TGTGCCAGCCGCGCCGGGAGGGGAAATGAGCAGTTCTTC | CASRAGRGNEQFF | - | TRBV3-1/TRBV3-2 | TRBD2 | TRBJ2-1 | 13
TGTGCCAGCAGTGATGTGACGGAGACTGGTTACTCTGGGGCCAACGTCCTGACTTTC | CASSDVTETGYSGANVLTF | - | TRBV2 | - | TRBJ2-6 | 19
TGCGCCAGCAGCCGGGTGAGACAGGGTGGGGGGACAGATACGCAGTATTTT | CASSRVRQGGGTDTQYF | - | TRBV4-3 | - | TRBJ2-3 | 17
TGCGCCAGCAGCTTCGGGGACAGGGTAGTCGCTGAAGCTTTCTTT | CASSFGDRVVAEAFF | once | TRBV5-1 | TRBD1 | TRBJ1-1 | 15
TGTGCCAGCAGCTTAGTCGGGTTGTTAATCTCTGGAAACACCATATATTTT | CASSLVGLLISGNTIYF | - | TRBV7-2 | - | TRBJ1-3 | 17
TGTGCCAGCAGCCAAGTATCAACAACCTACGAGCAGTACTTC | CASSQVSTTYEQYF | - | TRBV3-1/TRBV3-2 | - | TRBJ2-7 | 14
TGTGCCAGCAGCCTATCCGGGGGACAGGCGAGAGCTTTCTTT | CASSLSGGQARAFF | - | TRBV7-8 | TRBD1 | TRBJ1-1 | 14
TGTGTCCCCGGGGGGGGCAGCCCCAAAAACATTCAGTACTTC | CVPGGGSPKNIQYF | - | TRBV6-5 | TRBD2 | TRBJ2-4 | 14
TGTGCCAGCTCACCAAGGACGGCCGGGGAACTGTTTTTT | CASSPRTAGELFF | - | TRBV18 | - | TRBJ1-4 | 13
TGTGCCAGCAGCTTAGGGTCTGTCGGGCTAGCGGGGGACAATGAGCAGTTCTTC | CASSLGSVGLAGDNEQFF | - | TRBV7-6 | TRBD2 | TRBJ2-1 | 18
TGTGCCAGCAGTCTAGGACTAGATCACGATGAGCAGTTCTTC | CASSLGLDHDEQFF | - | TRBV6-5 | TRBD2 | TRBJ2-1 | 14
TGTGCCAGCAGCCTACTAACTGAGCAGTTCTTC | CASSLLTEQFF | - | TRBV7-2 | - | TRBJ2-1 | 11
TGTGCCAGCAGTTCCGGCTACGTACGGGGTGGCTACACCTTC | CASSSGYVRGGYTF | - | TRBV28 | - | TRBJ1-2 | 14
TGTGCCACCAGTGGGACTAGCGGGGGAACTAGCACAGATACGCAGTATTTT | CATSGTSGGTSTDTQYF | - | TRBV24-1 | TRBD2 | TRBJ2-3 | 17
TGTGCCAGCAGTCCTATTCAGGAGGGTGACCCTAGGACCGGGGAGCTGTTTTTT | CASSPIQEGDPRTGELFF | - | TRBV28 | - | TRBJ2-2 | 18
TGTGCCAGCAGCTTAGGGGGCGGGAGGGCCGAAGAGACCCAGTACTTC | CASSLGGGRAEETQYF | - | TRBV7-2 | TRBD2 | TRBJ2-5 | 16
TGTGCCAGCAGCCCCCGAGGGTACTCCTACAATGAGCAGTTCTTC | CASSPRGYSYNEQFF | once | TRBV5-4 | - | TRBJ2-1 | 15
TGTGCCAGCAGCTTATCCCCGGGACTCAACTACAATGAGCAGTTCTTC | CASSLSPGLNYNEQFF | - | TRBV7-3 | - | TRBJ2-1 | 16
TGTGCCAGCAGCTTAAGGACCCCGGGACAGGGCACAGATACGCAGTATTTT | CASSLRTPGQGTDTQYF | - | TRBV7-3 | TRBD1 | TRBJ2-3 | 17
TGCAGCGTAGGACAGGGAGGGAAGCTGAACACTGAAGCTTTCTTT | CSVGQGGKLNTEAFF | - | TRBV29-1 | TRBD1 | TRBJ1-1 | 15
TGTGCCAGCAGCTTCGCAGATACGCAGTATTTT | CASSFADTQYF | - | TRBV7-2 | - | TRBJ2-3 | 11
TGTGCCAGCAGCCCCAGACTAGCGGGAACCTGGGAGCAGTACTTC | CASSPRLAGTWEQYF | - | TRBV5-8 | TRBD2 | TRBJ2-7 | 15